This entry lists 27 T cell receptor beta chains sequenced from one sample in a study of PD-1 blockade in classical Hodgkin lymphoma. Each patient experienced a relapse that followed autologous stem cell transplantation, and brentuximab vedotin exposure varied. The repertoire was sequenced with immunoSEQ multiplex PCR; TCRdb's copy has only in-frame clones and lacks some. The sample lists about 23,000 clones, roughly two thirds occurring once. Specimen: peripheral blood mononuclear cells (PBMCs), collected at baseline. The source is a human donor with classical Hodgkin lymphoma.

This clone appeared many times. The chain is built from TRBV5-1 and TRBJ1-1, with 10 nucleotides matching TRBD1. The ends lost 0 bases at V and 6 bases at J; junction bases unmatched: 8. Per the germline V gene, CDR1 is SGHRS and CDR2 is YFSETQ. This CDR3 contains 16 residues. In DNA, the CDR3 is TGCGCCAGCAGCTTGGCCGGAAGACAGGGGGCCGCTGAAGCTTTCTTT. It translates to CASSLAGRQGAAEAFF.

As DNA, the CDR3 is TGTGCCAGCAGCTTCGTGAGAACAGATACGCAGTATTTT. Protein sequence: CASSFVRTDTQYF. This chain links TRBV7-2 with TRBJ2-3; D gene unclear. The CDR3 extends over 13 amino acids. The V end was cut by 3 bases, the J end by 3 bases, with 7 bases between. Germline CDR1 reads SGHTA; CDR2 reads FQGNSA.

The CDR3 bases are TGCGCCAGCAGTGGACAGGATAACTATGGCTACACCTTC. Translating gives CASSGQDNYGYTF. This chain links TRBV10-1 with TRBJ1-2; D is perhaps TRBD1 (6 bases). Germline values: CDR1 WNHNN, CDR2 SYGVQD (reference sequence). The CDR3 is made up of 13 amino acids. The ends were cut back, 4 bases at V and 1 base at J, with 7 bases in the middle.

V usage is TRBV4-2 and J usage is TRBJ2-1, with a weak D call TRBD2 (6 bases). Trimming stripped 0 bases from V and 0 bases from J, with 15 bases between. The CDR3 contains 18 residues. Germline V gene data show CDR1 as LGHNA and CDR2 as YNFKEQ. CDR3 loop: CASSQDKPGLGSYNEQFF. CDR3 in DNA: TGTGCCAGCAGCCAAGATAAACCGGGACTGGGCTCCTACAATGAGCAGTTCTTC.

The chain uses TRBV19 and TRBJ2-7; TRBD1 matches at 7 bases. The CDR3 covers 13 residues. In germline, CDR1 is LNHDA, CDR2 SQIVND (reference sequence). With V trimmed by 4 bases and J by 3 bases, 3 bases remained unmatched. Written as DNA, the CDR3 is TGTGCCAGTAGTAGGACAGGTGTCTACGAGCAGTACTTC. It codes for CASSRTGVYEQYF.

The chain couples TRBV9 to TRBJ1-1; D unclear. The CDR3 is made up of 14 amino acids. Germline V CDR1 and CDR2: SGDLS, YYNGEE. Trimming removed 0 bases at V and 4 bases at J, with 10 bases between. The CDR3 DNA follows: TGTGCCAGCAGCGTAGTAGCGGGAGCCACTGAAGCTTTCTTT. Translated: CASSVVAGATEAFF.

V usage is TRBV27 and J usage is TRBJ2-3, with D perhaps being TRBD1 or TRBD2 (6 bases each). Looked up from germline, CDR1 is MNHEY and CDR2 is SMNVEV (reference sequence). Trimming stripped 3 bases from V and 0 bases from J, with 19 bases between. This CDR3 contains 18 residues. CDR3 region: CASSFSGEVVFSTDTQYF. The CDR3 DNA reads TGTGCCAGCAGTTTTTCAGGGGAGGTGGTTTTTAGCACAGATACGCAGTATTTT.

The rearrangement uses TRBV5-6 and TRBJ1-2; 9 positions agree with TRBD1. This CDR3 is built from 16 residues. The germline CDR1 and CDR2 sequences are SGHDT and YYEEEE. V was clipped by 0 bases and J by 3 bases; unmatched bases: 6. CDR3 amino acids: CASSLGPTGGYYGYTF. CDR3 bases: TGTGCCAGCAGCTTGGGGCCCACAGGGGGCTACTATGGCTACACCTTC.

In this sample, this clone is medium-sized. J is TRBJ2-1 and V is TRBV13; 9 nucleotides agree with TRBD2. Germline V lookup: CDR1 PRHDT, CDR2 FYEKMQ (reference sequence). The CDR3 spans 16 residues. Trimming removed 5 bases from V and 4 bases from J; junction bases left unmatched: 9. The CDR3 protein is CASSLRLAGFYNEQFF. CDR3 in DNA: TGTGCCAGCAGCCTCCGGCTAGCGGGATTTTACAATGAGCAGTTCTTC.

The CDR3 bases are TGTGCCAGCAACTACAGGGGCGGGGGAACCGGGGAGCTGTTTTTT. Translated, it gives CASNYRGGGTGELFF. The V and J genes are TRBV7-2 and TRBJ2-2, with D possibly called TRBD1 or TRBD2 (7 bases each). From germline, CDR1 is SGHTA and CDR2 FQGNSA. The V and J ends lost 7 bases and 5 bases respectively, with 17 bases between them. This CDR3 spans 15 amino acids.

This chain uses TRBV28 with TRBJ2-7; no clear D gene. Per the germline V gene, CDR1 is MDHEN and CDR2 is SYDVKM. The CDR3 is made up of 14 amino acids. The V gene lost 5 bases and the J gene lost 0 bases, with 11 bases spanning the gap. CDR3 loop: CASSRIPSSYEQYF. In nucleotides, the CDR3 is TGTGCCAGCAGTCGCATCCCGAGCTCCTACGAGCAGTACTTC.

J is TRBJ2-5 and V is TRBV29-1; the D is unclear. The CDR3 is 14 residues long. V lost 5 bases and J lost 4, with 17 bases in between. The germline CDR1 and CDR2 sequences are SQVTM and ANQGSEA. This CDR3 reads CSVRSVRIGETQYF. The CDR3 DNA follows: TGCAGCGTTCGATCAGTGAGGATCGGAGAGACCCAGTACTTC.

The rearrangement uses TRBV7-2 and TRBJ2-7, with 7 positions matching TRBD1. CDR1 and CDR2 from the germline V gene are SGHTA and FQGNSA. The CDR3 sequence is 15 residues long. With 1 base clipped from V and 0 bases from J, the junction kept 3 bases outside the gene matches. Written as DNA, the CDR3 is TGTGCCAGCAGCTTAGTAAGGGGGCGCTCCTACGAGCAGTACTTC. As protein: CASSLVRGRSYEQYF.

This clone appeared a single time. The rearrangement joins TRBV7-2 to TRBJ1-1; maybe TRBD1 (6 bases). The germline gives CDR1 SGHTA, CDR2 FQGNSA. The V and J ends lost 2 bases and 4 bases respectively, with 11 bases between them. The CDR3 loop spans 14 amino acids. DNA for the CDR3: TGTGCCAGCAGCTTACCAGGGGTTCTCACTGAAGCTTTCTTT. Amino acid sequence: CASSLPGVLTEAFF.

The rearrangement links TRBV28 to TRBJ2-3; 8 bases match TRBD2. V lost 10 bases to trimming and J lost 0 bases; unmatched junction nucleotides: 15. The CDR3 is 17 residues long. Per the germline V gene, CDR1 is MDHEN and CDR2 is SYDVKM. This CDR3 is CANERRIAGLSTDTQYF. The CDR3 bases are TGTGCCAACGAACGACGGATAGCGGGGCTAAGCACAGATACGCAGTATTTT.

This clone was seen a handful of times. The chain is built from TRBV7-9 and TRBJ1-4; no clear D gene. This CDR3 contains 18 residues. Germline V CDR1 and CDR2: SEHNR, FQNEAQ (reference sequence). Trimming left V 5 bases short and J 0 bases short, with 19 bases between. The CDR3 loop is CASSPRQGSFTTNEKLFF. The CDR3 coding sequence is TGTGCCAGCAGCCCAAGACAAGGCAGCTTTACAACTAATGAAAAACTGTTTTTT. Full variable domain (missing parts from reference TRBV7-9 and TRBJ1-4): DTGVSQNPRHKITKRGQNVTFRCDPISEHNRLYWYRQTLGQGPEFLTYFQNEAQLEKSRLLSDRFSAERPKGSFSTLEIQRTEQGDSAMYLCASSPRQGSFTTNEKLFFGSGTQLSVL.

The rearrangement links TRBV7-2 to TRBJ2-2; D perhaps matches TRBD1 (6 bases). V was shortened by 5 bases and J by 4 bases, with 11 bases between the two germline ends. The CDR3 is 14 amino acids. Germline CDR1 and CDR2: SGHTA and FQGNSA. CDR3 DNA sequence: TGTGCCAGCAGCCAATCGACAGGCACCGGGGAGCTGTTTTTT. Translated: CASSQSTGTGELFF.

CDR3 protein: CASSATGYEQYF. The CDR3 DNA is TGTGCCAGCAGCGCAACAGGATACGAGCAGTACTTC. The chain carries TRBV7-9 and TRBJ2-7; D may be TRBD1 (5 bases). The CDR3 has 12 amino acids. Germline assignment: CDR1 SEHNR and CDR2 FQNEAQ (reference sequence). V dropped 5 bases and J dropped 4 bases, with 9 bases sitting between them.

This chain joins TRBV2 and TRBJ2-3; 13 nucleotides align to TRBD2. This CDR3 has 16 amino acids. Germline V CDR1 and CDR2: SNHLY, FYNNEI. Germline trimming cut 5 bases from V and 7 bases from J; bases unmatched to any gene: 9. The CDR3 nucleotides read TGTGCCAGCAGTCCGGTCGCGACTAGCGGGAGGAATACGCAGTATTTT. Amino acid sequence: CASSPVATSGRNTQYF.

This clone was seen just once. J is TRBJ2-7 and V is TRBV5-5, with no clear D. This CDR3 has 15 residues. Germline CDR1 reads SGHKS; CDR2 reads YYEKEE (reference sequence). Trimming pared 1 base from V and 2 bases from J, leaving 13 bases between. The CDR3, as DNA: TGTGCCAGCAGCTTGAATACTCCCCTAACCTACGAGCAGTACTTC. Translation: CASSLNTPLTYEQYF.

This sequence joins TRBV19 and TRBJ2-2, with D uncertain. Trimming cost V 7 bases and J 1 base, with 4 bases left between them. This CDR3 is 12 amino acids long. Germline CDR1 is LNHDA and CDR2 is SQIVND (reference sequence). CDR3 in amino acids: CASNQNTGELFF. The CDR3 DNA reads as TGTGCCAGTAACCAGAACACCGGGGAGCTGTTTTTT.

The rearrangement joins TRBV5-1 to TRBJ1-4, with D possibly matching TRBD1 (6 bases). Trimming shortened V by 5 bases and J by 5 bases, and 10 bases separated the two germline ends. This CDR3 region has 13 residues. Per the germline V gene, CDR1 is SGHRS and CDR2 is YFSETQ. CDR3 in DNA: TGCGCCAGCAGGCTACAGGGAAATGAAAAACTGTTTTTT. It yields the protein CASRLQGNEKLFF. Full variable domain (outside the CDR3, taken from reference TRBV5-1 and TRBJ1-4): KAGVTQTPRYLIKTRGQQVTLSCSPISGHRSVSWYQQTPGQGLQFLFEYFSETQRNKGNFPGRFSGRQFSNSRSEMNVSTLELGDSALYLCASRLQGNEKLFFGSGTQLSVL.

This chain connects TRBV5-1 to TRBJ1-4; 9 bases line up with TRBD1. Germline values: CDR1 SGHRS, CDR2 YFSETQ. The CDR3 is 15 residues long. V was pared by 2 bases and J by 5 bases, with 4 bases of the junction left unmatched. The CDR3 sequence: CASSLTGGGNEKLFF. The CDR3 region has the DNA TGCGCCAGCAGCTTAACAGGGGGCGGAAATGAAAAACTGTTTTTT.

The chain has TRBV7-6 and TRBJ2-7; D gene uncertain. V lost 1 base and J lost 0, with 19 bases in between. This CDR3 has 18 amino acids. CDR1 is SGHVS and CDR2 is FNYEAQ in the germline V gene. In nucleotides, the CDR3 is TGTGCCAGCAGCTTAGTTTCCCCCTCGGGTAGCAACTCCTACGAGCAGTACTTC. This translates into CASSLVSPSGSNSYEQYF.

This chain uses TRBV19 with TRBJ1-1; 11 bases are a match to TRBD1. CDR3 length: 17 residues. Trimming cost V 2 bases and J 1 base; bases outside gene matches: 6. CDR1 is LNHDA, CDR2 SQIVND, per germline (reference sequence). The CDR3 sequence: CASSILGTGGGNTEAFF. The CDR3, as DNA: TGTGCCAGTAGTATACTGGGGACAGGGGGGGGGAACACTGAAGCTTTCTTT.

The gene calls are TRBV7-6 and TRBJ2-2, with D unclear. The CDR3 totals 14 residues. V dropped 1 base and J dropped 0 bases, with 3 bases sitting between them. Germline CDR1 SGHVS, CDR2 FNYEAQ. In DNA form, the CDR3 reads TGTGCCAGCAGCTTAGAGCCGAACACCGGGGAGCTGTTTTTT. Its translation: CASSLEPNTGELFF.

This chain connects TRBV5-4 to TRBJ2-7, with 8 bases that match TRBD1. Germline values: CDR1 SGHNT, CDR2 YYREEE (reference sequence). V trimming: 3 bases; J trimming: 4 bases; junction bases outside the gene matches: 9. The CDR3 covers 15 residues. The CDR3 reads CASSSYWDRWYEQYV. The CDR3 bases are TGTGCCAGCAGCTCATACTGGGACAGGTGGTACGAGCAGTACGTC.